Listed here are 21 T cell receptor beta chains from one sample, sequenced in a study of blood T cell repertoires in COVID-19 (dated by TCRdb to about 2020). Libraries were built with the immunoSEQ multiplex PCR assay. TCRdb obtained this table from immuneACCESS and retained in-frame rearrangements with V and J assigned. These tables miss some clones; where compared with another copy, unresolved V genes account for less than half of the shortfall, and the remainder is unexplained. For this sample the table gives over 450,000 clones, of which 75% to 90% were detected only once. The top ten clones comprise about 0.91% of the sample. Sequencing was carried out using peripheral blood. Every receptor here comes from a man between 18 and 29 years old with COVID-19, enrolled during active disease.

V usage is TRBV11-2 and J usage is TRBJ2-1; 8 bases agree with TRBD2. The length of the CDR3 is 18 residues. The junction had 10 bases not matched to a gene; V was cut back by 3 bases and J by 0 bases. In germline, CDR1 is SGHAT, CDR2 FQNNGV. This CDR3 is CASSFPSGGRSSYNEQFF. The CDR3 DNA sequence: TGTGCCAGCAGCTTTCCCTCGGGGGGGCGAAGCTCCTACAATGAGCAGTTCTTC.

This chain uses TRBV14 with TRBJ2-3, with unresolved D. V was clipped by 1 base and J by 3 bases, with 20 bases between them. Germline CDR1 is SGHDN and CDR2 is FVKESK. The CDR3 totals 18 residues. The CDR3 DNA sequence: TGTGCCAGCAGCCAAGTCGAGATTGGGTTATACGGGACAGATACGCAGTATTTT. Protein: CASSQVEIGLYGTDTQYF.

Note on this clone: The junction does not match germline at one end; this may be a read error. This chain joins TRBV27 and TRBJ2-6; TRBD2 aligns across 11 bases. Germline loops: CDR1 MNHEY, CDR2 SMNVEV (reference sequence). The CDR3 extends over 19 amino acids. The CDR3 DNA is TGTGCCGGCAGCCTTAGCGGGGGGGCCTTCCCCTCTGGGGCCAACGTCCTGACTTTC. Translation: CAGSLSGGAFPSGANVLTF.

The V gene is TRBV25-1, the J gene TRBJ2-2, with TRBD1 identical over 11 bases. The CDR3 has 15 residues. Germline CDR1 MGHDK, CDR2 SYGVNS. The V gene end was trimmed by 6 bases and the J gene end by 4 bases; junction bases not matched to a gene: 4. CDR3 bases: TGTGCCAGCAGGCCGGGACAGGGGGTCACCGGGGAGCTGTTTTTT. The encoded protein is CASRPGQGVTGELFF.

This clone was seen once. The chain is built from TRBV6-5 and TRBJ2-7; the match to TRBD1 covers 11 bases. Germline V gene sequence: CDR1 MNHEY, CDR2 SVGAGI. Losses at the gene ends were 4 bases for V and 5 bases for J; bases not matched to a gene: 7. This CDR3 is built from 15 residues. The CDR3 DNA reads as TGTGCCAGCAGTTTCGGGACAGGGGGTCGGAACGAGCAGTACTTC. The encoded protein is CASSFGTGGRNEQYF.

The CDR3: CASSLDLPRGTEAFF. The CDR3 DNA reads as TGTGCCAGCAGCCTGGACCTCCCACGGGGAACTGAAGCTTTCTTT. V and J are TRBV7-2 and TRBJ1-1, with D hard to call. The CDR3 length is 15 residues. CDR1 SGHTA and CDR2 FQGNSA come from the germline V gene. Trimming removed 5 bases at V and 5 bases at J, with 18 bases between. Full variable domain (remainder filled in from reference TRBV7-2 and TRBJ1-1): GAGVSQSPSNKVTEKGKDVELRCDPISGHTALYWYRQSLGQGLEFLIYFQGNSAPDKSGLPSDRFSAERTGGSVSTLTIQRTQQEDSAVYLCASSLDLPRGTEAFFGQGTRLTVV.

The chain recombines TRBV11-2 with TRBJ2-2; 7 nucleotides agree with TRBD1. CDR3 size: 15 residues. CDR1 is SGHAT and CDR2 is FQNNGV in the germline V gene. V shed 6 bases, J shed 5 bases, and the junction held 9 bases outside the gene matches. DNA of the CDR3: TGTGCCAGCAGAACTCCGGGACAGCGTACCGGGGAGCTGTTTTTT. Translating it yields CASRTPGQRTGELFF.

This clone was counted a single time. V gene TRBV29-1 combines with J gene TRBJ2-1; 8 bases match TRBD2. CDR1 and CDR2 (germline): SQVTM, ANQGSEA. This CDR3 is built from 15 residues. V was pared by 6 bases and J by 6 bases, with 13 bases of the junction left unmatched. The CDR3 protein is CSVVTGRALINEQFF. CDR3 DNA: TGCAGCGTCGTCACCGGGAGGGCCTTGATCAATGAGCAGTTCTTC.

This chain joins TRBV2 and TRBJ2-1; TRBD2 matches at 10 bases. CDR3 size: 14 residues. Trimming at V came to 4 bases and at J to 6 bases, leaving 3 bases not matched to a gene. Germline CDR1 and CDR2: SNHLY and FYNNEI. This CDR3 is CASSGTSGSNEQFF. CDR3 bases: TGTGCCAGCAGTGGGACTAGCGGCAGCAATGAGCAGTTCTTC.

The chain uses TRBV10-3 and TRBJ1-6, with 8 nucleotides matching TRBD1. This CDR3 contains 14 residues. Germline V gene sequence: CDR1 ENHRY, CDR2 SYGVKD. V lost 5 bases to trimming and J lost 11 bases; unmatched junction nucleotides: 8. In DNA form, the CDR3 reads TGTGCCATCAGTCTGGACAGGGAGTGGACACCCCTCCACTTT. Residues: CAISLDREWTPLHF.

The rearrangement joins TRBV5-1 to TRBJ2-5; 7 bases are a match to TRBD2. Trimming at V came to 0 bases and at J to 1 base, leaving 6 bases not matched to a gene. Germline lookup yields CDR1 SGHRS and CDR2 YFSETQ. CDR3 length equals 16 residues. The DNA for the CDR3 is TGCGCCAGCAGCTTGGCGTATCCGGGGGGCCAAGAGACCCAGTACTTC. Residues: CASSLAYPGGQETQYF.

The chain joins TRBV5-4 to TRBJ2-5; TRBD2 agrees at 9 bases. V dropped 4 bases and J dropped 0; count of bases not matched to a gene: 7. Germline V gene lookup returns CDR1 SGHNT and CDR2 YYREEE (reference sequence). The CDR3 covers 16 residues. The CDR3 spells CASSPAGGGYQETQYF. CDR3 in DNA: TGTGCCAGCAGCCCGGCGGGGGGGGGTTACCAAGAGACCCAGTACTTC.

The chain combines TRBV5-1 with TRBJ2-5; D not resolved. V dropped 0 bases and J dropped 0 bases, with 3 bases sitting between them. The CDR3 covers 13 residues. Germline V gene data show CDR1 as SGHRS and CDR2 as YFSETQ. The CDR3 protein is CASSLVYQETQYF. The CDR3 DNA sequence: TGCGCCAGCAGCTTGGTATACCAAGAGACCCAGTACTTC. The entire variable domain, with the rest obtained from reference TRBV5-1 and TRBJ2-5, is as follows: KAGVTQTPRYLIKTRGQQVTLSCSPISGHRSVSWYQQTPGQGLQFLFEYFSETQRNKGNFPGRFSGRQFSNSRSEMNVSTLELGDSALYLCASSLVYQETQYFGPGTRLLVL.

The chain joins TRBV3-1 (or the pseudogene TRBV3-2) to TRBJ1-5; the D gene is possibly TRBD1 (5 bases). The length of the CDR3 is 14 residues. Germline assignment: CDR1 LGHDT and CDR2 YNNKEL (reference sequence). V dropped 4 bases and J dropped 2 bases, with 9 bases sitting between them. CDR3 coding DNA: TGTGCCAGCAGCCGAGGACAAGGCAATCAGCCCCAGCATTTT. It translates to CASSRGQGNQPQHF.

The chain employs TRBV9 and TRBJ1-5; 9 bases agree with TRBD1. V was clipped by 4 bases and J by 5 bases; unmatched bases: 4. Germline CDR1 SGDLS, CDR2 YYNGEE. The CDR3 runs to 14 residues. The CDR3: CASSTDRGDQPQHF. The CDR3, as DNA: TGTGCCAGCAGCACCGACAGGGGGGATCAGCCCCAGCATTTT.

The rearrangement links TRBV19 to TRBJ2-6; D gene ambiguous. This CDR3 has 18 amino acids. V was clipped by 3 bases and J by 0 bases, with 15 bases between them. Germline V lookup: CDR1 LNHDA, CDR2 SQIVND (reference sequence). This CDR3 reads CASSIDSRPSSGANVLTF. CDR3 sequence (DNA): TGTGCCAGTAGTATTGATAGTCGCCCTAGCTCTGGGGCCAACGTCCTGACTTTC.

The rearrangement uses TRBV3-1 (or the pseudogene TRBV3-2) and TRBJ2-5, with 11 positions matching TRBD2. CDR3 length: 17 amino acids. V was clipped by 0 bases and J by 4 bases; unmatched bases: 7. Germline CDR1 LGHDT, CDR2 YNNKEL (reference sequence). The CDR3 sequence: CASSQDDLAGGLETQYF. CDR3 coding DNA: TGTGCCAGCAGCCAAGATGACCTAGCGGGGGGTTTAGAGACCCAGTACTTC.

The rearrangement links TRBV27 to TRBJ1-5; 9 positions agree with TRBD1. Per germline, CDR1 MNHEY and CDR2 SMNVEV (reference sequence). With 2 bases clipped from V and 2 bases from J, the junction kept 1 base outside the gene matches. There are 15 residues in the CDR3. Here the CDR3 DNA reads TGTGCCAGCAGTTTAGACAGGGGGGGCAATCAGCCCCAGCATTTT. Translated, it gives CASSLDRGGNQPQHF.

V and J are TRBV24-1 and TRBJ2-3; 8 positions agree with TRBD2. The CDR3 extends over 15 amino acids. Germline assignment: CDR1 KGHDR and CDR2 SFDVKD. The junction had 10 bases not matched to a gene; V was cut back by 9 bases and J by 3 bases. The CDR3 is CATGPGLGATDTQYF. CDR3 DNA: TGTGCCACCGGACCGGGACTAGGGGCGACAGATACGCAGTATTTT.

This sequence joins TRBV18 and TRBJ1-1, with D possibly matching TRBD1 (6 bases). Germline V lookup: CDR1 KGHSH, CDR2 LQKENI. V was clipped by 1 base and J by 6 bases, with 18 bases between them. CDR3 size: 16 residues. CDR3 DNA: TGTGCCAGCTCACCACTCTCCAGCCAGGGGAGTGCTGAAGCTTTCTTT. It specifies CASSPLSSQGSAEAFF.

The chain is built from TRBV7-8 and TRBJ2-2; possible D gene TRBD1, 5 bases. The V end lost 0 bases, the J end lost 0 bases, and 5 bases lay between the germline ends. The germline gives CDR1 SGHVS, CDR2 FQNEAQ. The CDR3 has 15 residues. Here the CDR3 reads CASSLAGPNTGELFF. The DNA of the CDR3 is TGTGCCAGCAGCTTAGCGGGGCCGAACACCGGGGAGCTGTTTTTT.